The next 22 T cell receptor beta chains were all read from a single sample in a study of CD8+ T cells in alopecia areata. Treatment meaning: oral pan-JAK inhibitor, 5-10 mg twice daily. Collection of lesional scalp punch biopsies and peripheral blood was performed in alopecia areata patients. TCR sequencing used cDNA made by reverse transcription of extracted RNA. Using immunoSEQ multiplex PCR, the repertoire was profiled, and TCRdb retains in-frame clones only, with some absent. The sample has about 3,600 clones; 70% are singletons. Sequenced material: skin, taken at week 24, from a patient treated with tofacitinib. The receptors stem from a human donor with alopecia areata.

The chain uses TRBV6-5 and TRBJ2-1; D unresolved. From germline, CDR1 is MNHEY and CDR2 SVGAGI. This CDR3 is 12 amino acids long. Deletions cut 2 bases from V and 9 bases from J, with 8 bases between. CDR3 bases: TGTGCCAGCAGTTACAGGTTGGGTGAGCAGTTCTTC. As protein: CASSYRLGEQFF.

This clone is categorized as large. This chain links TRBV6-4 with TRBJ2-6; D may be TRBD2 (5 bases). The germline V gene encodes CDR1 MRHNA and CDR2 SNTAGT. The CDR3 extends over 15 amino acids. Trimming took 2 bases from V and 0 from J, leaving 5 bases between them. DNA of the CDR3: TGTGCCAGCAGTGACGGGAGCTCTGGGGCCAACGTCCTGACTTTC. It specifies CASSDGSSGANVLTF.

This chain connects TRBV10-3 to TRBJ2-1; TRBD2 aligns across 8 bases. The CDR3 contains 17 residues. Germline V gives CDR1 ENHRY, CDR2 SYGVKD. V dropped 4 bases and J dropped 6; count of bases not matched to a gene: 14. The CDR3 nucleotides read TGTGCCATCAGTGTCCGCAGCGGGGGCTCAGGGGCCAATGAGCAGTTCTTC. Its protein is CAISVRSGGSGANEQFF.

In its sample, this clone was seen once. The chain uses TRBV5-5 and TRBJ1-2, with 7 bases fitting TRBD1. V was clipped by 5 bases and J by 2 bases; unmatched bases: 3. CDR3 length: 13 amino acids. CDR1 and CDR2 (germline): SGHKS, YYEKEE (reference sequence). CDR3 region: CASRTGRNYGYTF. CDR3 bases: TGTGCCAGCAGGACAGGGCGCAACTATGGCTACACCTTC.

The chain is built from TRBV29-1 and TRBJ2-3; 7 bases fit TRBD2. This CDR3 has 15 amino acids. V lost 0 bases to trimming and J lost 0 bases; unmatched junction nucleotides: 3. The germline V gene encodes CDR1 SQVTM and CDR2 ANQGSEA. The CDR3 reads CSVEDRGGSTDTQYF. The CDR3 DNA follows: TGCAGCGTTGAAGATCGCGGGGGTAGCACAGATACGCAGTATTTT.

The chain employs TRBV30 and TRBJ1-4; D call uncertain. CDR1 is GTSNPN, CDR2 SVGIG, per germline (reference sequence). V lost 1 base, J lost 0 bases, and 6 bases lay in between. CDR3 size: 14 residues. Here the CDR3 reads CAWSEGTTNEKLFF. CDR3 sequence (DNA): TGTGCCTGGAGTGAAGGAACAACTAATGAAAAACTGTTTTTT.

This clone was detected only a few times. CDR3 in DNA: TGTGCCAGTATCTCGCAGGGAGTCTATGGCTACACCTTC. This gives the protein CASISQGVYGYTF. The chain uses TRBV19 and TRBJ1-2, with D maybe TRBD1 (5 bases). The CDR3 is 13 amino acids. In germline, CDR1 is LNHDA, CDR2 SQIVND (reference sequence). The V end was cut by 7 bases, the J end by 4 bases, with 13 bases between.

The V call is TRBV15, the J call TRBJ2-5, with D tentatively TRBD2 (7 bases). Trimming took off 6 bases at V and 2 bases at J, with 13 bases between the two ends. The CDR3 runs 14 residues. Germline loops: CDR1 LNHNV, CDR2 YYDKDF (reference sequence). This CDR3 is CATSGAGAQETQYF. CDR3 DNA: TGTGCCACCAGTGGGGCGGGGGCACAAGAGACCCAGTACTTC.

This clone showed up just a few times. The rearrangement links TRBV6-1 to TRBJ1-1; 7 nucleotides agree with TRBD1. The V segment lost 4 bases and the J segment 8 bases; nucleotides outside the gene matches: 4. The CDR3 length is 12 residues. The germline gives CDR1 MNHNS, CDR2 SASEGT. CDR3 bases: TGTGCCAGCAGTGTGGGACAGTGGGAAGCTTTCTTT. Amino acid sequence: CASSVGQWEAFF.

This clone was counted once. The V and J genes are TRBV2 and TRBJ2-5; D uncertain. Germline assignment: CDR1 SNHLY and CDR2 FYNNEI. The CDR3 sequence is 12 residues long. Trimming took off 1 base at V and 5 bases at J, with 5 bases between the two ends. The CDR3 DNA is TGTGCCAGCAGTGAAGTGGGGGAGACCCAGTACTTC. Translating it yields CASSEVGETQYF.

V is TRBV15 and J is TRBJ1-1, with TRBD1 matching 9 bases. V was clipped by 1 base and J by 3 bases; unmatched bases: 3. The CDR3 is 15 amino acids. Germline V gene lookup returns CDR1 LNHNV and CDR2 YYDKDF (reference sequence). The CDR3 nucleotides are TGTGCCACCAGCAGAGTACAGGGGGCTGACACTGAAGCTTTCTTT. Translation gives CATSRVQGADTEAFF.

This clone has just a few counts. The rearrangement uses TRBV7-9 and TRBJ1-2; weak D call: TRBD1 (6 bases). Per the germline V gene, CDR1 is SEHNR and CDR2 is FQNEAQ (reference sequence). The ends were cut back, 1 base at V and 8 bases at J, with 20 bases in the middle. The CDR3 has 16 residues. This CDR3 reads CASSLGQGTKRWGYTF. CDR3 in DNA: TGTGCCAGCAGCTTAGGTCAGGGGACGAAGAGGTGGGGCTACACCTTC. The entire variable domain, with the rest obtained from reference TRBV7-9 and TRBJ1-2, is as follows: DTGVSQNPRHKITKRGQNVTFRCDPISEHNRLYWYRQTLGQGPEFLTYFQNEAQLEKSRLLSDRFSAERPKGSFSTLEIQRTEQGDSAMYLCASSLGQGTKRWGYTFGSGTRLTVV.

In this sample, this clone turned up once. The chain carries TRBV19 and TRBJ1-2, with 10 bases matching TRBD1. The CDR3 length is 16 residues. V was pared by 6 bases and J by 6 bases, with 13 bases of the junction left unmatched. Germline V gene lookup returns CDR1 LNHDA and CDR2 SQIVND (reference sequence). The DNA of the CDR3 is TGTGCCAGTAGACTTCTCGGGACAGGGGATAGCAATGGCTACACCTTC. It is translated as CASRLLGTGDSNGYTF.

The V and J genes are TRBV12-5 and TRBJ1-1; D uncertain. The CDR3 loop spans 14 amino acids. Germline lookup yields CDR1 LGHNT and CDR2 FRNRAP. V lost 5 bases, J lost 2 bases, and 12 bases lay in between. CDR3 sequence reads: CASGGTAGNTEAFF. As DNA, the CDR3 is TGTGCTAGTGGTGGAACGGCTGGAAACACTGAAGCTTTCTTT.

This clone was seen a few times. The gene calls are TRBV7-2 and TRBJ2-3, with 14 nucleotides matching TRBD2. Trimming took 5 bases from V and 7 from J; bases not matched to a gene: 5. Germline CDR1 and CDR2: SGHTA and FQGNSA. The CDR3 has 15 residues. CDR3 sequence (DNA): TGTGCCAGCAGCCCCGGACTAGCGGGGGGAAATACGCAGTATTTT. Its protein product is CASSPGLAGGNTQYF.

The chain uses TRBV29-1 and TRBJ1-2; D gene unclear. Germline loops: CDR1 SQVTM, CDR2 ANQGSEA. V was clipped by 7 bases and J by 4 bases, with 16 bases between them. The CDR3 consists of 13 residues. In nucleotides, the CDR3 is TGCAGCGCAAGAGACAATGTGGGCTATGGCTACACCTTC. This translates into CSARDNVGYGYTF.

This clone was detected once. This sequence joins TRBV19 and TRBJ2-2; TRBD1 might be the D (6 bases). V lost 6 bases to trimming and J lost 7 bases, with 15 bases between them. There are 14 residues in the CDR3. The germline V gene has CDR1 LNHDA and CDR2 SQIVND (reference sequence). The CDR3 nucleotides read TGTGCCAGTAGCAAACCCGGACAGCGCGGGGAGCTGTTTTTT. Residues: CASSKPGQRGELFF.

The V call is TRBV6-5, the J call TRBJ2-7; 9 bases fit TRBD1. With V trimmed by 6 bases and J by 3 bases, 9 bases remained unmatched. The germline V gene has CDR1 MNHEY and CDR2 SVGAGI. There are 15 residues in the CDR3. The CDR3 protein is CASRPGQGSYYEQYF. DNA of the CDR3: TGTGCCAGCAGACCTGGACAGGGGTCCTACTACGAGCAGTACTTC.

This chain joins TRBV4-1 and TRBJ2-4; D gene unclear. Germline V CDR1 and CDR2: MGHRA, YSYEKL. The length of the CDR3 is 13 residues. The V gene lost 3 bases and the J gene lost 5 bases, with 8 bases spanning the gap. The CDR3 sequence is CASSHYSENIQYF. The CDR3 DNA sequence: TGCGCCAGCAGCCACTACAGCGAAAACATTCAGTACTTC.

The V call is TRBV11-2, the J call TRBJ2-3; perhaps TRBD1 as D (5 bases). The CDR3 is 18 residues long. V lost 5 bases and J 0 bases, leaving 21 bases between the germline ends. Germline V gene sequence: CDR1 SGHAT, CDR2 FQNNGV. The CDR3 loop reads CASSPAGWTLTSTDTQYF. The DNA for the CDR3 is TGTGCCAGCAGCCCAGCCGGGTGGACACTTACTAGCACAGATACGCAGTATTTT. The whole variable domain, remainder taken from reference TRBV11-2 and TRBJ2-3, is EAGVAQSPRYKIIEKRQSVAFWCNPISGHATLYWYQQILGQGPKLLIQFQNNGVVDDSQLPKDRFSAERLKGVDSTLKIQPAKLEDSAVYLCASSPAGWTLTSTDTQYFGPGTRLTVL.

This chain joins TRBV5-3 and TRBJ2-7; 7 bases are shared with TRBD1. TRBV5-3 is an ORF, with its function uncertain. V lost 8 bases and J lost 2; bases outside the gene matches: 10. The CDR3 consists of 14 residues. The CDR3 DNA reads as TGTGCCAGCTCGGACAGGACCAATACCTACGAGCAGTACTTC. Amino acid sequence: CASSDRTNTYEQYF.

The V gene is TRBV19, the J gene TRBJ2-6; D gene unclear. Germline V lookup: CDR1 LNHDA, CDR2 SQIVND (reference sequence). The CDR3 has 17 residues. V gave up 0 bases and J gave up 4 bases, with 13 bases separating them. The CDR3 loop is CASSIDRLREGANVLTF. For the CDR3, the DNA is TGTGCCAGTAGTATAGATCGTTTAAGGGAAGGGGCCAACGTCCTGACTTTC.